Following are 5 T cell receptor beta chains from one sample sequenced in a study of cytomegalovirus exposure and HLA in healthy donors. Use of 60 Vbeta and 13 Jbeta primers characterized the PCR. TCRdb's copy holds only in-frame clones and misses some; the assay was immunoSEQ multiplex PCR. Among 150,000 to 200,000 clones listed, approximately 80% were seen once. The sample consisted of PBMCs. These receptors all stem from a male donor in good health and CMV-seropositive.

This clone was seen once. CDR3 residues: CASQPGGTGGKVSYEQYF. CDR3 nucleotides: TGTGCCAGCCAGCCGGGCGGGACAGGGGGAAAAGTCTCCTACGAGCAGTACTTC. V usage is TRBV5-6 and J usage is TRBJ2-7, with 11 bases matching TRBD1. Germline CDR1 SGHDT, CDR2 YYEEEE. V shed 7 bases and J 0 bases; nucleotides not matched to a gene: 15. CDR3 length: 18 amino acids.

This rearrangement joins TRBV25-1 to TRBJ1-2; no clear D gene. Trimming removed 2 bases from V and 8 bases from J, with 12 bases in between. The CDR3 is 13 amino acids. The germline V gene encodes CDR1 MGHDK and CDR2 SYGVNS. Here the CDR3 reads CASSEKSKRGYTF. The CDR3 DNA reads as TGTGCCAGCAGTGAAAAGTCCAAGAGGGGCTACACCTTC.

The sample holds a few counts of this clone. The rearrangement links TRBV6-6 to TRBJ1-1; D remains ambiguous. Trimming shortened V by 0 bases and J by 4 bases, and 12 bases separated the two germline ends. The CDR3 length is 15 residues. Germline V gene lookup returns CDR1 MNHNY and CDR2 SVGAGI (reference sequence). CDR3 DNA: TGTGCCAGCAGTTACTCAAGAGGGATGATCACTGAAGCTTTCTTT. It is translated as CASSYSRGMITEAFF.

The CDR3 sequence is CASSGSGLSYNEQFF. As DNA, the CDR3 is TGTGCCAGCAGCGGTTCGGGACTTTCCTACAATGAGCAGTTCTTC. J is TRBJ2-1 and V is TRBV9; tentative D call: TRBD2 (6 bases). The CDR3 is made up of 15 amino acids. V was cut by 3 bases and J by 1 base, with 11 bases left in between. CDR1 SGDLS and CDR2 YYNGEE come from the germline V gene.

This chain uses TRBV18 with TRBJ1-6, with 7 nucleotides matching TRBD1. V dropped 3 bases and J dropped 2; count of bases not matched to a gene: 1. Germline lookup yields CDR1 KGHSH and CDR2 LQKENI. This CDR3 comprises 15 residues. The CDR3 DNA reads TGTGCCAGCTCACCCGACAGGGCCTATAATTCACCCCTCCACTTT. Translated, it gives CASSPDRAYNSPLHF. The complete variable domain, with remaining parts taken from reference TRBV18 and TRBJ1-6, reads NAGVMQNPRHLVRRRGQEARLRCSPMKGHSHVYWYRQLPEEGLKFMVYLQKENIIDESGMPKERFSAEFPKEGPSILRIQQVVRGDSAAYFCASSPDRAYNSPLHFGNGTRLTVT.